The 7 T cell receptor beta chains below were found in one sample sequenced in a study of CD8 T cells in ankylosing spondylitis. TCRdb processed the 5' RACE reads anew with MiXCR; each CDR3 protein has one entry. The sample lists about 130,000 distinct CDR3 sequences; approximately 6.8% were seen once. Sequenced input: blood, either unsorted or a sorted T cell fraction (not recorded which). The receptor set was obtained from a male donor with ankylosing spondylitis or in good health (not recorded which).

This clonotype was detected many times. The rearrangement uses TRBV7-9 and TRBJ2-1; D remains ambiguous. Germline values: CDR1 SEHNR, CDR2 FQNEAQ (reference sequence). The CDR3 length is 15 residues. Trimming took off 0 bases at V and 6 bases at J, with 12 bases between the two ends. CDR3 region: CASSLAIGPVNEQFF. CDR3 DNA: TGTGCCAGCAGCTTAGCCATCGGACCCGTCAATGAGCAGTTCTTC.

At least ten counts were recorded for this clonotype. The chain uses TRBV29-1 and TRBJ1-3, with TRBD1 matching over 9 bases. CDR1 is SQVTM, CDR2 ANQGSEA, per germline. J gave up 0 bases and V 6 bases, and 3 bases lay outside the gene matches. The CDR3 runs to 14 residues. The CDR3 DNA sequence: TGCAGCGTGGGACAGGGTGGCTCTGGAAACACCATATATTTT. Amino acids: CSVGQGGSGNTIYF.

This clonotype was recorded a few times. The chain has TRBV5-1 and TRBJ2-2; D is ambiguous. Germline V gene lookup returns CDR1 SGHRS and CDR2 YFSETQ. Trimming removed 1 base at V and 5 bases at J, with 15 bases between. This CDR3 has 16 amino acids. CDR3 amino acids: CASSLRPDLGTGELFF. The CDR3 bases are TGCGCCAGCAGCTTGAGGCCAGATCTAGGAACCGGGGAGCTGTTTTTT.

The table lists this clonotype with a few counts. This rearrangement joins TRBV12-3 or TRBV12-4 to TRBJ2-7; 11 bases align to TRBD2. V dropped 6 bases and J dropped 3; count of bases not matched to a gene: 4. The CDR3 sequence is 14 residues long. CDR3 loop: CASRITSGSYEQYF. DNA for the CDR3: TGTGCCAGCAGGATAACTAGCGGGAGCTACGAGCAGTACTTC.

This clonotype occurred many times. The chain recombines TRBV25-1 with TRBJ1-1; TRBD1 aligns across 7 bases. The CDR3 sequence is 17 residues long. Germline V CDR1 and CDR2: MGHDK, SYGVNS. Germline trimming cut 3 bases from V and 4 bases from J; bases unmatched to any gene: 14. In nucleotides, the CDR3 is TGTGCCAGCAGTGAGCCGGACAGGAGAGCTACGGGCACTGAAGCTTTCTTT. It translates to CASSEPDRRATGTEAFF.

The chain is built from TRBV7-9 and TRBJ2-7; D assignment may be TRBD1 or TRBD2 (5 bases each). This CDR3 region has 11 residues. The V end lost 7 bases, the J end lost 5 bases, and 9 bases lay between the germline ends. Germline lookup yields CDR1 SEHNR and CDR2 FQNEAQ (reference sequence). As DNA, the CDR3 is TGTGCCAGCACCGGGGCGAACGAGCAGTACTTC. It encodes CASTGANEQYF.

This clonotype was detected many times. The V and J genes are TRBV28 and TRBJ1-5; D unclear. This CDR3 has 15 amino acids. Trimming cost V 1 base and J 3 bases, with 10 bases left between them. Germline CDR1 is MDHEN and CDR2 is SYDVKM. The CDR3 reads CASSLYGGYNQPQHF. The CDR3 DNA reads TGTGCCAGCAGTTTATATGGAGGGTACAATCAGCCCCAGCATTTT.